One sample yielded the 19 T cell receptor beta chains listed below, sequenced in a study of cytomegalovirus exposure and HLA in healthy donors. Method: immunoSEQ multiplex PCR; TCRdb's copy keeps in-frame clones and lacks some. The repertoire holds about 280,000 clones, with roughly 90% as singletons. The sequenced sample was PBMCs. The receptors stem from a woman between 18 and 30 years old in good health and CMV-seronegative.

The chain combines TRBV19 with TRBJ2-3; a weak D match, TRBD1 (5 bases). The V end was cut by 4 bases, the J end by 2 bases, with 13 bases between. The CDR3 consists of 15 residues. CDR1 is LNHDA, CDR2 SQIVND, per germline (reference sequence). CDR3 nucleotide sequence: TGTGCCAGTAGTACCCTTGGGGCGAACACAGATACGCAGTATTTT. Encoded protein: CASSTLGANTDTQYF.

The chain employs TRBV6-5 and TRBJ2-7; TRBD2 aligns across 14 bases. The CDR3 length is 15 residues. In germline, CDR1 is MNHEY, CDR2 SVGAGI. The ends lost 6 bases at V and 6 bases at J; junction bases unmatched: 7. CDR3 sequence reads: CASSRLAGGSAEQYF. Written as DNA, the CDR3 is TGTGCCAGCAGCCGACTAGCGGGAGGGTCTGCCGAGCAGTACTTC.

Written as DNA, the CDR3 is TGTGCCAGTAGTTCCAGCGGGAGGACCTCCTACAATGAGCAGTTCTTC. This encodes CASSSSGRTSYNEQFF. V usage is TRBV19 and J usage is TRBJ2-1, with 9 positions matching TRBD2. Germline-derived CDR1 and CDR2 are LNHDA and SQIVND (reference sequence). J lost 0 bases, V lost 5 bases, and 5 bases had no gene match. This CDR3 comprises 16 residues.

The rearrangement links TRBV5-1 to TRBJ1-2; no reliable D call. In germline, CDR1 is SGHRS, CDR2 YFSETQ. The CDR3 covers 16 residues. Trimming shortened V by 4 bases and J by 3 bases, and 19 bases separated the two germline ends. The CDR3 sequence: CASSPGIWAVDYGYTF. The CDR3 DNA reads TGCGCCAGCAGCCCTGGTATATGGGCCGTTGACTATGGCTACACCTTC.

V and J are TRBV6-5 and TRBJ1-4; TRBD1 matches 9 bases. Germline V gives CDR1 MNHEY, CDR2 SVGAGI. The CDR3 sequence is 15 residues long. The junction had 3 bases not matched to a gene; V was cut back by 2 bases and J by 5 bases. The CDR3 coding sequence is TGTGCCAGCAGTTACAGCGGGACAGGGAATGAAAAACTGTTTTTT. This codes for CASSYSGTGNEKLFF.

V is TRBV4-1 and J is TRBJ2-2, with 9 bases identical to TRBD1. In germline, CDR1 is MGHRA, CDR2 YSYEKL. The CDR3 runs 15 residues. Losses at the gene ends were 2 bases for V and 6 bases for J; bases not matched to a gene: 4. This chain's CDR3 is CASSQPGQGAGELFF. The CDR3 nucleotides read TGCGCCAGCAGCCAACCGGGACAGGGCGCCGGGGAGCTGTTTTTT.

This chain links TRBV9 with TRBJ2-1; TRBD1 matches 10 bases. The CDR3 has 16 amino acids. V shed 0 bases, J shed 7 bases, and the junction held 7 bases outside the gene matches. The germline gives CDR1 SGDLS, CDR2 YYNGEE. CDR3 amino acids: CASSVGDRGRWNEQFF. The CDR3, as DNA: TGTGCCAGCAGCGTAGGGGACAGGGGAAGGTGGAATGAGCAGTTCTTC.

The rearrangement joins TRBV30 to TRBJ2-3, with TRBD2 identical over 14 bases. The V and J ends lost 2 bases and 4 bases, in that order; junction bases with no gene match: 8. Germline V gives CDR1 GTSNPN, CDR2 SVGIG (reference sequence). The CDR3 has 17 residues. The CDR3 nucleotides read TGTGCCTGGAGTCTACTGACTAGCGGGAGGGCCCCAGATACGCAGTATTTT. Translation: CAWSLLTSGRAPDTQYF.

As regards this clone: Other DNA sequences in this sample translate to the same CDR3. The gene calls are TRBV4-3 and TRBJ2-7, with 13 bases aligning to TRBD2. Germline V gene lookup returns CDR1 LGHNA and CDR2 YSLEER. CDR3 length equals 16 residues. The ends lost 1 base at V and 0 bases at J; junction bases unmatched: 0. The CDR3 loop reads CASSQGTSGSSYEQYF. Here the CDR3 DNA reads TGCGCCAGCAGCCAAGGGACTAGCGGGAGCTCCTACGAGCAGTACTTC.

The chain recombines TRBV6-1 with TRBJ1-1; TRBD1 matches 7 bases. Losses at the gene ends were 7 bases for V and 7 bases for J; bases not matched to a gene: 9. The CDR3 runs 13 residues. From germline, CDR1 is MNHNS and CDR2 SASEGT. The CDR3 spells CASIRDSAYEAFF. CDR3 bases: TGTGCCAGCATTCGGGACAGCGCTTATGAAGCTTTCTTT.

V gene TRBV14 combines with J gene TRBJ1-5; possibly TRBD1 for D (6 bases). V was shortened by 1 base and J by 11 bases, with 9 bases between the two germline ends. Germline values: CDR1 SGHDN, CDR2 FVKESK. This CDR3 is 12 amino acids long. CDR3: CASSQGAGAQHF. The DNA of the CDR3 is TGTGCCAGCAGCCAAGGTGCAGGGGCCCAGCATTTT.

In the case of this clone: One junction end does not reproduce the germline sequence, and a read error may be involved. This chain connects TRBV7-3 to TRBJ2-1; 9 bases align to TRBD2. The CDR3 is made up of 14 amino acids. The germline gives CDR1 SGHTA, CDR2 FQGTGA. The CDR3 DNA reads TGTGCCAGCAGCCTAACCGGGACTAGCTTTGAGCAGTTCTTC. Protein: CASSLTGTSFEQFF.

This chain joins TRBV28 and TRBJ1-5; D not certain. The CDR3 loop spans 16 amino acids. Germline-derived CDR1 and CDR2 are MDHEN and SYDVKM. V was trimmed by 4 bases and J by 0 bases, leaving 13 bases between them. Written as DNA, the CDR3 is TGTGCCAGCAGTTACGGAGGGCGGGGTAGCAATCAGCCCCAGCATTTT. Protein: CASSYGGRGSNQPQHF.

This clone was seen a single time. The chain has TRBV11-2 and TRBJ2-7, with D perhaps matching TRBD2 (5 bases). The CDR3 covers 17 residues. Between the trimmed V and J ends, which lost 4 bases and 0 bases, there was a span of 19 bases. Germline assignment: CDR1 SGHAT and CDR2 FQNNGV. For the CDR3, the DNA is TGTGCCAGCAGCTCTCTGGAGGAAATTAACAACTCCTACGAGCAGTACTTC. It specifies CASSSLEEINNSYEQYF.

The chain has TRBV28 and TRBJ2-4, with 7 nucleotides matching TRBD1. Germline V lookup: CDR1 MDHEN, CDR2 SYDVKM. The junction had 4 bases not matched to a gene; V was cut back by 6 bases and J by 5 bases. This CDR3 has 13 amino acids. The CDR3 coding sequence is TGTGCCAGCAGGCGACAGGGTCAAAACATTCAGTACTTC. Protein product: CASRRQGQNIQYF.

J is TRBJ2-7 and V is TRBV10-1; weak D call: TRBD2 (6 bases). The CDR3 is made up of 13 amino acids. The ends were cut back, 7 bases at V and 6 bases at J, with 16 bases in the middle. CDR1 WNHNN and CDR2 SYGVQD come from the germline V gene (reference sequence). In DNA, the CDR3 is TGCGCCAGCACGGAGGGAGCCCTTTCCGAGCAGTACTTC. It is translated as CASTEGALSEQYF.

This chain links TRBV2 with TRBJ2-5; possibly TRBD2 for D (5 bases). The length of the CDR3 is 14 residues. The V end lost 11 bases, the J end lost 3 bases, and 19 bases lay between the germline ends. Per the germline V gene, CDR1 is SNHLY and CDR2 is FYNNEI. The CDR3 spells CALIGSGRKETQYF. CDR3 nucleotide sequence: TGTGCCCTCATAGGGAGTGGTCGTAAAGAGACCCAGTACTTC. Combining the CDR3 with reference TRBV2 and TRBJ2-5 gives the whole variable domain EPEVTQTPSHQVTQMGQEVILRCVPISNHLYFYWYRQILGQKVEFLVSFYNNEISEKSEIFDDQFSVERPDGSNFTLKIRSTKLEDSAMYFCALIGSGRKETQYFGPGTRLLVL.

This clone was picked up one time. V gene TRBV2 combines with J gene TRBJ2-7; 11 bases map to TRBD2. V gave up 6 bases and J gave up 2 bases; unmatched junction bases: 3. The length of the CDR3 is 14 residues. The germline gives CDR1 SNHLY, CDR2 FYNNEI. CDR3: CASRIAGGTYEQYF. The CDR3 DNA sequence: TGTGCCAGCAGGATAGCGGGAGGGACCTACGAGCAGTACTTC.

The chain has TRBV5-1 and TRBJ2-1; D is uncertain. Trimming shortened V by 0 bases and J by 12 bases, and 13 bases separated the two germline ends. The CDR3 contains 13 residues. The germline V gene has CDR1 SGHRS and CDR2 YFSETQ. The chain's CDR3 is CASSLGLLGTQFF. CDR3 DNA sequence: TGCGCCAGCAGCTTGGGGCTGCTAGGAACGCAGTTCTTC.